What follows are 32 T cell receptor beta chains derived from one specimen sequenced in a study of beta chain features in type 1 diabetes. Reverse transcription of all isolated RNA meant that expressed TCRB transcripts were sequenced. Measured with immunoSEQ multiplex PCR; TCRdb has only the in-frame clones, and not every one. The top ten clones hold approximately 0.099% of a sample with about 620,000 clones, 15% to 18% of them seen once. Sequencing was done on a sample of naive CD4+ T cells from blood. These receptors came from a man between 18 and 35 years old in good health.

The rearrangement links TRBV6-6 to TRBJ2-6; D is uncertain. The CDR3 contains 13 residues. From germline, CDR1 is MNHNY and CDR2 SVGAGI (reference sequence). V gave up 7 bases and J gave up 3 bases, with 7 bases separating them. CDR3: CASIGNGANVLTF. Here the CDR3 DNA reads TGTGCCAGCATTGGTAATGGGGCCAACGTCCTGACTTTC.

This rearrangement joins TRBV27 to TRBJ2-7, with a tentative D call TRBD2 (5 bases). CDR1 and CDR2 (germline): MNHEY, SMNVEV (reference sequence). V was trimmed by 2 bases and J by 0 bases, leaving 11 bases between them. CDR3 length: 15 amino acids. The CDR3 loop reads CASSLERLSSYEQYF. DNA for the CDR3: TGTGCCAGCAGTTTAGAGCGGCTGAGCTCCTACGAGCAGTACTTC.

The rearrangement uses TRBV6-1 and TRBJ2-5, with 9 bases aligning to TRBD2. CDR1 is MNHNS and CDR2 is SASEGT in the germline V gene. This CDR3 comprises 15 residues. Losses at the gene ends were 0 bases for V and 8 bases for J; bases not matched to a gene: 7. Written as DNA, the CDR3 is TGTGCCAGCAGTGAAGCGCTCCTAGCGGGGTCAACCCAGTACTTC. It translates to CASSEALLAGSTQYF.

This clone occurred a few times. This sequence joins TRBV7-3 and TRBJ1-4; D remains ambiguous. The germline CDR1 and CDR2 sequences are SGHTA and FQGTGA. The CDR3 is made up of 15 amino acids. The ends were cut back, 2 bases at V and 6 bases at J, with 13 bases in the middle. CDR3 sequence (DNA): TGTGCCAGCAGCTTACGAGGACGGCCGGATGAAAAACTGTTTTTT. Translating gives CASSLRGRPDEKLFF.

V is TRBV5-4 and J is TRBJ2-4; D is possibly TRBD2 (5 bases). The germline V and J ends were trimmed by 2 bases and 2 bases, with 8 bases remaining between them. The V gene's germline CDR1 is SGHNT and CDR2 YYREEE (reference sequence). This CDR3 is built from 14 residues. Here the CDR3 DNA reads TGTGCCAGCAGCTTAAGAGGGACCAAAAACATTCAGTACTTC. Translation gives CASSLRGTKNIQYF.

The chain recombines TRBV7-9 with TRBJ2-3, with a tentative D call TRBD2 (6 bases). Trimming left V 1 base short and J 4 bases short, with 18 bases between. CDR1 SEHNR and CDR2 FQNEAQ come from the germline V gene (reference sequence). This CDR3 contains 17 residues. CDR3 loop: CASSLEVQRASPDTQYF. CDR3 sequence (DNA): TGTGCCAGCAGCTTAGAGGTCCAGCGGGCGAGCCCAGATACGCAGTATTTT.

This clone was counted a few times. The gene calls are TRBV7-9 and TRBJ2-3; tentatively, D is TRBD2 (5 bases). The ends were cut back, 5 bases at V and 3 bases at J, with 9 bases in the middle. This CDR3 has 13 amino acids. In germline, CDR1 is SEHNR, CDR2 FQNEAQ (reference sequence). The CDR3 nucleotides read TGTGCCAGCAGCCGACTATCTACAGATACGCAGTATTTT. This sequence encodes CASSRLSTDTQYF.

The rearrangement uses TRBV6-5 and TRBJ1-6; TRBD1 is a possible D gene (5 bases). The length of the CDR3 is 12 residues. Trimming took off 11 bases at V and 7 bases at J, with 12 bases between the two ends. Germline V gene data show CDR1 as MNHEY and CDR2 as SVGAGI. The CDR3 loop is CAPGARNSPLHF. The CDR3 bases are TGTGCCCCCGGGGCGAGAAATTCACCCCTCCACTTT.

This clone was recorded a few times. The J gene is TRBJ2-4, the V gene TRBV7-2, with a tentative D call TRBD1 (6 bases). The germline V gene has CDR1 SGHTA and CDR2 FQGNSA. The V end was cut by 3 bases, the J end by 0 bases, with 9 bases between. The CDR3 is 15 amino acids. This CDR3 is CASSFTGIAKNIQYF. The CDR3 DNA reads TGTGCCAGCAGCTTTACAGGGATAGCCAAAAACATTCAGTACTTC.

This clone was seen a few times. This chain connects TRBV25-1 to TRBJ2-7; perhaps TRBD1 as D (6 bases). The germline V gene encodes CDR1 MGHDK and CDR2 SYGVNS. V was pared by 8 bases and J by 2 bases, with 10 bases between. The CDR3 runs to 12 residues. The CDR3 protein is CASAQGTYEQYF. CDR3 in DNA: TGTGCCAGCGCCCAGGGGACCTACGAGCAGTACTTC.

This chain uses TRBV28 with TRBJ2-7; no reliable D call. V lost 2 bases to trimming and J lost 4 bases, with 9 bases between them. This CDR3 has 13 amino acids. In germline, CDR1 is MDHEN, CDR2 SYDVKM. The CDR3 DNA sequence: TGTGCCAGCAGTTTAGTAGTGGGGTACGAGCAGTACTTC. Residues: CASSLVVGYEQYF.

A few counts support this clone. The same CDR3 also results from other DNA sequences found in this sample. This sequence joins TRBV5-1 and TRBJ2-3; D call uncertain. Deletions cut 0 bases from V and 3 bases from J, with 5 bases between. The length of the CDR3 is 13 residues. Germline lookup yields CDR1 SGHRS and CDR2 YFSETQ. In nucleotides, the CDR3 is TGCGCCAGCAGCTTGGAGGTGACAGATACGCAGTATTTT. Translated, it gives CASSLEVTDTQYF.

The chain carries TRBV7-2 and TRBJ2-1; tentatively, D is TRBD1 (6 bases). This CDR3 region has 14 residues. Deletions cut 3 bases from V and 5 bases from J, with 11 bases between. The germline gives CDR1 SGHTA, CDR2 FQGNSA. CDR3 residues: CASSFPKGDNEQFF. For the CDR3, the DNA is TGTGCCAGCAGCTTTCCGAAGGGGGACAATGAGCAGTTCTTC.

This clone has just a few counts. J is TRBJ2-5 and V is TRBV27; 7 bases fit TRBD2. The length of the CDR3 is 13 residues. With V trimmed by 5 bases and J by 5 bases, 5 bases remained unmatched. Germline loops: CDR1 MNHEY, CDR2 SMNVEV (reference sequence). CDR3 in amino acids: CASSPREGETQYF. CDR3 nucleotides: TGTGCCAGCAGTCCCAGGGAGGGGGAGACCCAGTACTTC.

The rearrangement joins TRBV15 to TRBJ1-6; D gene uncertain. Between the trimmed V and J ends, which lost 4 bases and 5 bases, there was a span of 21 bases. Germline CDR1 and CDR2: LNHNV and YYDKDF (reference sequence). This CDR3 has 18 amino acids. The CDR3: CATSTIYRASWDNSPLHF. In DNA, the CDR3 is TGTGCCACCAGCACCATATACCGTGCCAGTTGGGATAATTCACCCCTCCACTTT.

The V gene is TRBV10-2, the J gene TRBJ2-1; 8 nucleotides align to TRBD2. Trimming removed 6 bases from V and 3 bases from J; junction bases left unmatched: 4. The CDR3 has 14 residues. Germline values: CDR1 WSHSY, CDR2 SAAADI. The CDR3 region is CASRFTSGYNEQFF. CDR3 bases: TGCGCCAGCAGGTTCACTAGCGGCTACAATGAGCAGTTCTTC.

The gene calls are TRBV18 and TRBJ2-1; maybe TRBD2 (5 bases). V was clipped by 4 bases and J by 10 bases, with 11 bases between them. This CDR3 region has 12 residues. Germline CDR1 and CDR2: KGHSH and LQKENI. The CDR3 here is CASSQDRREQFF. The CDR3 DNA follows: TGTGCCAGCTCACAAGACCGGAGGGAGCAGTTCTTC.

This clone was seen more than once but under ten times. The V and J genes are TRBV7-9 and TRBJ1-1; unclear D gene. This CDR3 is built from 11 residues. Trimming removed 5 bases from V and 3 bases from J, with 4 bases in between. CDR1 is SEHNR and CDR2 is FQNEAQ in the germline V gene (reference sequence). DNA for the CDR3: TGTGCCAGCAGCAGGTACACTGAAGCTTTCTTT. This codes for CASSRYTEAFF.

The chain has TRBV10-3 and TRBJ2-7, with a tentative D call TRBD1 (6 bases). CDR3 length: 15 amino acids. Looked up from germline, CDR1 is ENHRY and CDR2 is SYGVKD. The ends were cut back, 8 bases at V and 1 base at J, with 18 bases in the middle. The CDR3 sequence: CAIGIGAGTSYEQYF. In nucleotides, the CDR3 is TGTGCCATCGGCATCGGGGCAGGGACATCCTACGAGCAGTACTTC.

The V call is TRBV28, the J call TRBJ1-1, with D possibly being TRBD1 (5 bases). V was shortened by 9 bases and J by 0 bases, with 14 bases between the two germline ends. There are 14 residues in the CDR3. Germline V gene sequence: CDR1 MDHEN, CDR2 SYDVKM. CDR3: CASRRTRVNTEAFF. CDR3 in DNA: TGTGCCAGTAGGAGGACCAGGGTGAACACTGAAGCTTTCTTT.

A few counts support this clone. The V call is TRBV5-6, the J call TRBJ2-3, with no clear D. V lost 0 bases to trimming and J lost 1 base, with 6 bases between them. Germline V lookup: CDR1 SGHDT, CDR2 YYEEEE. CDR3 size: 14 residues. The CDR3 loop reads CASSLGGRTDTQYF. The CDR3 bases are TGTGCCAGCAGCTTGGGGGGTCGCACAGATACGCAGTATTTT.

This clone was counted a few times. The gene calls are TRBV30 and TRBJ1-2, with 7 bases fitting TRBD1. In germline, CDR1 is GTSNPN, CDR2 SVGIG (reference sequence). V was clipped by 2 bases and J by 8 bases; unmatched bases: 8. The CDR3 length is 13 residues. The CDR3 here is CAWSPDRSYGYTF. In nucleotides, the CDR3 is TGTGCCTGGAGTCCGGACAGGTCGTACGGCTACACCTTC.

The chain has TRBV5-4 and TRBJ2-7; TRBD2 matches 8 bases. Germline trimming cut 2 bases from V and 1 base from J; bases unmatched to any gene: 2. The germline gives CDR1 SGHNT, CDR2 YYREEE (reference sequence). The CDR3 consists of 14 residues. CDR3 nucleotide sequence: TGTGCCAGCAGCTTAACTAGCGGTTCCTACGAGCAGTACTTC. Protein: CASSLTSGSYEQYF.

The chain carries TRBV11-2 and TRBJ2-1, with TRBD2 matching over 8 bases. This CDR3 is built from 15 residues. V lost 4 bases and J lost 5; bases outside the gene matches: 7. The germline V gene has CDR1 SGHAT and CDR2 FQNNGV. Written as DNA, the CDR3 is TGTGCCAGCAGCTCCATAGCGGGGTCAAACAATGAGCAGTTCTTC. Its protein is CASSSIAGSNNEQFF.

The chain has TRBV2 and TRBJ2-1, with TRBD2 identical over 8 bases. The germline V gene has CDR1 SNHLY and CDR2 FYNNEI. The J segment lost 7 bases and the V segment lost 7 bases, leaving 9 bases of the junction unmatched. The CDR3 runs 14 residues. The CDR3 sequence: CASTGTRARNEQFF. As DNA, the CDR3 is TGTGCCAGCACCGGGACTAGGGCTAGAAATGAGCAGTTCTTC.

The chain employs TRBV4-3 and TRBJ2-5, with D uncertain. Germline CDR1 reads LGHNA; CDR2 reads YSLEER. The ends were cut back, 5 bases at V and 5 bases at J, with 15 bases in the middle. The CDR3 runs 14 residues. The CDR3 DNA is TGCGCCAGCAGCTCTCGAGGCGTGGGGGAGACCCAGTACTTC. This translates into CASSSRGVGETQYF.

The table lists this clone with a few counts. This chain links TRBV7-2 with TRBJ1-5; D may be TRBD1 (5 bases). The CDR3 is 12 amino acids. V lost 5 bases and J 11 bases, leaving 13 bases between the germline ends. CDR1 SGHTA and CDR2 FQGNSA come from the germline V gene. This CDR3 reads CASSEMGTSQHF. Written as DNA, the CDR3 is TGTGCCAGCAGCGAGATGGGGACCTCCCAGCATTTT. The full variable domain, completed using reference TRBV7-2 and TRBJ1-5, is GAGVSQSPSNKVTEKGKDVELRCDPISGHTALYWYRQSLGQGLEFLIYFQGNSAPDKSGLPSDRFSAERTGGSVSTLTIQRTQQEDSAVYLCASSEMGTSQHFGDGTRLSIL.

The chain employs TRBV7-9 and TRBJ1-1, with 7 bases matching TRBD1. There are 14 residues in the CDR3. Germline trimming cut 5 bases from V and 0 bases from J; bases unmatched to any gene: 3. Germline CDR1 and CDR2: SEHNR and FQNEAQ (reference sequence). The CDR3 DNA reads TGTGCCAGCAGCGAGGGACAGTTGAACACTGAAGCTTTCTTT. Protein sequence: CASSEGQLNTEAFF.

This clone appeared a few times. This chain uses TRBV4-1 with TRBJ2-1, with 9 bases that match TRBD2. The CDR3 contains 17 residues. V trimming: 1 base; J trimming: 0 bases; junction bases outside the gene matches: 4. Germline CDR1 reads MGHRA; CDR2 reads YSYEKL. CDR3 DNA: TGCGCCAGCAGCCAAGCTCTAGCGGGAAGCTCCTACAATGAGCAGTTCTTC. It is translated as CASSQALAGSSYNEQFF.

This clone was observed a handful of times. The chain combines TRBV9 with TRBJ2-1; 9 bases match TRBD1. The CDR3 runs to 18 residues. The trim removed 2 bases at V and 1 base at J, leaving 10 bases unmatched. CDR1 is SGDLS, CDR2 YYNGEE, per germline. The CDR3 bases are TGTGCCAGCAGCGTTGGGACAGGGCGTCCGAGATCCTACAATGAGCAGTTCTTC. It yields the protein CASSVGTGRPRSYNEQFF.

The CDR3 here is CASSEQDTGELFF. As DNA, the CDR3 is TGTGCCAGTTCAGAGCAGGACACCGGGGAGCTGTTTTTT. This sequence joins TRBV2 and TRBJ2-2; D is undetermined. The germline V gene encodes CDR1 SNHLY and CDR2 FYNNEI. The V and J ends lost 9 bases and 3 bases respectively, with 11 bases between them. This CDR3 is 13 amino acids long.

This clone was counted between two and nine times. This rearrangement joins TRBV6-6 to TRBJ1-5; D not certain. The CDR3 contains 10 residues. Germline CDR1 and CDR2: MNHNY and SVGAGI (reference sequence). Trimming shortened V by 7 bases and J by 10 bases, and 8 bases separated the two germline ends. The CDR3 sequence: CASTRSPQHF. The CDR3 coding sequence is TGTGCCAGCACCAGGAGCCCCCAGCATTTT.